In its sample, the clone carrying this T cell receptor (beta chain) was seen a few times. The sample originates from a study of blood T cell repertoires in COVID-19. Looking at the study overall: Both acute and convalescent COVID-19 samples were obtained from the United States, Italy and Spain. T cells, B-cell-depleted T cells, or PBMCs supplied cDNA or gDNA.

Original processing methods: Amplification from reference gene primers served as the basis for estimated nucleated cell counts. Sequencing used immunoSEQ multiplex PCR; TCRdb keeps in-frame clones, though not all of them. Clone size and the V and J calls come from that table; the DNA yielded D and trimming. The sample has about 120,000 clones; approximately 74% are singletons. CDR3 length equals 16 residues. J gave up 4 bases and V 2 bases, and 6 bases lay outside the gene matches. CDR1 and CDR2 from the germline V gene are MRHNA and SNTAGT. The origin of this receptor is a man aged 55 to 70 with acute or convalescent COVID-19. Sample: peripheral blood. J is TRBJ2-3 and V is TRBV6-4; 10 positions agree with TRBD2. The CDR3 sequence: CASSDRGLAGADTQYF. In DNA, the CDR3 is TGTGCCAGCAGTGACAGGGGGCTAGCGGGAGCAGATACGCAGTATTTT.